This TCR beta chain derives from a study of cytomegalovirus exposure and HLA in healthy donors. 13 Jbeta primers and 60 Vbeta primers were used for the PCR. TCRdb's copy holds only in-frame clones and misses some; the assay was immunoSEQ multiplex PCR. The profile shows tens of thousands of clones, 82% of them singletons. V was pared by 6 bases and J by 7 bases, with 10 bases of the junction left unmatched. This CDR3 has 15 residues. CDR1 and CDR2 from the germline V gene are SNHLY and FYNNEI. The chain is built from TRBV2 and TRBJ1-4; 8 bases line up with TRBD1. The sequenced material came from PBMCs. This receptor was obtained from a man aged 50-60 years in good health and CMV-seronegative. The chain's CDR3 is CASRDTGGWGEKLFF. The CDR3 DNA sequence: TGTGCCAGCAGGGACACAGGGGGTTGGGGTGAAAAACTGTTTTTT.